This T cell receptor beta chain was observed in a study of vaccination and CD4 T cells after COVID-19. Stated treatment: roughly 11-day PBMC culture with coronavirus spike peptide pools or control peptides (ViraFEST assay). The Oncomine TCR Beta short-read assay sequenced DNA from cultured CD4+ T cells. A single record per CDR3 protein comes from TCRdb applying MiXCR to the PCR reads. The data hold about 13,000 distinct CDR3 sequences, with less than 65% observed a single time. Details on this clonotype: The antigen remains unidentified.

The CDR3 totals 19 residues. V lost 5 bases, J lost 5 bases, and 31 bases lay in between. Germline CDR1 reads SGHRS; CDR2 reads YFSETQ. Material for sequencing was CD4+ T cells from blood, cultured in vitro. The TCR was taken from a human donor who had recovered from COVID-19. The chain joins TRBV5-1 to TRBJ2-5; TRBD1 or TRBD2 may be the D gene (5 bases each). CDR3 sequence (DNA): TGCGCCAGCAGTTTTGGCATATCGGGGCTCCAGAGCGTGTTTGAGACCCAGTACTTC. As protein: CASSFGISGLQSVFETQYF.